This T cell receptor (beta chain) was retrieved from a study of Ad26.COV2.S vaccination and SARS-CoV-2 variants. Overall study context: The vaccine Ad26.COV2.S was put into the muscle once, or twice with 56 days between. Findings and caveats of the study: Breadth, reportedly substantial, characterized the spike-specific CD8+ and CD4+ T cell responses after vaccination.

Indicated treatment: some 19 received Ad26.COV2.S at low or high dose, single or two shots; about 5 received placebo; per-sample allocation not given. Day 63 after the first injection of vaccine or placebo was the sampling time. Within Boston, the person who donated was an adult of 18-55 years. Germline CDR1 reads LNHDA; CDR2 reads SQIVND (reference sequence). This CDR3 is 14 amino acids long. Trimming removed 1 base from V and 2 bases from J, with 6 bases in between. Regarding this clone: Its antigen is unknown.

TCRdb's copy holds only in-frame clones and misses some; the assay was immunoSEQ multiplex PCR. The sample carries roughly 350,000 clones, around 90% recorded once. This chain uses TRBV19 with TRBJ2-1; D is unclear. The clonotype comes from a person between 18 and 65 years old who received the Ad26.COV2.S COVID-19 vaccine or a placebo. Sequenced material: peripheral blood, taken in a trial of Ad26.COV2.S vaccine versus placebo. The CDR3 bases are TGTGCCAGTAGTATAGGGGGTCCCTACAATGAGCAGTTCTTC. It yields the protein CASSIGGPYNEQFF.